Presented here are 31 T cell receptor beta chains from one specimen sequenced in a study of OX40 agonist ivuxolimab in advanced cancers. Measured with immunoSEQ multiplex PCR; TCRdb has only the in-frame clones, and not every one. The table records 50,000 to 55,000 clones, 75% to 90% of them present only once. The sequencing here drew on CD4+ or CD8+ T cells sorted from blood, taken in a trial of the OX40 agonist ivuxolimab. The receptors were gathered from an adult with an advanced solid tumor such as melanoma, head and neck, liver or kidney cancer.

J is TRBJ2-5 and V is TRBV7-2; 10 bases agree with TRBD2. The CDR3 is 15 residues long. Germline V gives CDR1 SGHTA, CDR2 FQGNSA. With 4 bases clipped from V and 1 base from J, the junction kept 3 bases outside the gene matches. CDR3 DNA sequence: TGTGCCAGCAGCTACAGCGGGGGGGCCCAAGAGACCCAGTACTTC. This codes for CASSYSGGAQETQYF.

V usage is TRBV2 and J usage is TRBJ2-3; perhaps D is TRBD1 or TRBD2 (6 bases each). From germline, CDR1 is SNHLY and CDR2 FYNNEI. Trimming cost V 9 bases and J 3 bases, with 19 bases left between them. This CDR3 region has 15 residues. CDR3 amino acids: CASPEGTGRTDTQYF. The DNA for the CDR3 is TGTGCCAGTCCCGAGGGTACAGGGAGGACAGATACGCAGTATTTT.

This clone was observed many times. The gene calls are TRBV4-1 and TRBJ1-4; possibly TRBD1 for D (5 bases). Between the trimmed V and J ends, which lost 2 bases and 4 bases, there was a span of 20 bases. Germline loops: CDR1 MGHRA, CDR2 YSYEKL. The CDR3 consists of 18 residues. The CDR3 protein is CASSQLNLFGDFNEKLFF. CDR3 nucleotide sequence: TGCGCCAGCAGCCAACTGAATCTGTTTGGGGACTTTAATGAAAAACTGTTTTTT.

The chain has TRBV5-5 and TRBJ2-7; D unclear. Germline V gene sequence: CDR1 SGHKS, CDR2 YYEKEE (reference sequence). The CDR3 runs 12 residues. V dropped 1 base and J dropped 5 bases, with 7 bases sitting between them. CDR3 in DNA: TGTGCCAGCAGCTTGAGTACCCACGAGCAGTACTTC. Its protein is CASSLSTHEQYF.

The chain combines TRBV7-9 with TRBJ2-7; 7 nucleotides align to TRBD1. The J segment lost 0 bases and the V segment lost 2 bases, leaving 4 bases of the junction unmatched. CDR1 is SEHNR and CDR2 is FQNEAQ in the germline V gene (reference sequence). The CDR3 loop spans 15 amino acids. CDR3 coding DNA: TGTGCCAGCAGCTTACTGGCAGGGGGCTCCTACGAGCAGTACTTC. Translated: CASSLLAGGSYEQYF.

The chain joins TRBV7-2 to TRBJ1-5, with D unresolved. CDR3 length equals 15 residues. CDR1 and CDR2 from the germline V gene are SGHTA and FQGNSA. V dropped 1 base and J dropped 2 bases, with 9 bases sitting between them. The CDR3 is CASSLGRPGNQPQHF. The CDR3 DNA reads TGTGCCAGCAGCTTAGGAAGGCCAGGCAATCAGCCCCAGCATTTT.

This clone was seen only once. The rearrangement links TRBV18 to TRBJ2-2; D possibly corresponds to TRBD2 (5 bases). The CDR3 has 18 residues. The V end lost 6 bases, the J end lost 0 bases, and 20 bases lay between the germline ends. Germline V CDR1 and CDR2: KGHSH, LQKENI. CDR3 residues: CASSQFVATRTNTGELFF. As DNA, the CDR3 is TGTGCCAGCTCCCAATTTGTAGCGACCCGCACGAACACCGGGGAGCTGTTTTTT.

The rearrangement uses TRBV30 and TRBJ2-5, with TRBD1 as a possible D gene (7 bases). CDR1 GTSNPN and CDR2 SVGIG come from the germline V gene (reference sequence). This CDR3 contains 14 residues. The V end lost 0 bases, the J end lost 6 bases, and 14 bases lay between the germline ends. CDR3 sequence: CAWSVPGGTQTQYF. In DNA form, the CDR3 reads TGTGCCTGGAGTGTACCAGGGGGGACTCAGACCCAGTACTTC.

In nucleotides, the CDR3 is TGTGCCAGTAGTATCATCCCGGGAGGAACTTGGGCGGGCTACACCTTC. Amino acids: CASSIIPGGTWAGYTF. The gene calls are TRBV19 and TRBJ1-2; D ambiguous. Germline CDR1 LNHDA, CDR2 SQIVND (reference sequence). Trimming pared 3 bases from V and 8 bases from J, leaving 22 bases between. This CDR3 comprises 16 residues.

This clone was picked up one time. The chain recombines TRBV9 with TRBJ1-1; 7 bases match TRBD1. This CDR3 has 15 residues. Trimming at V came to 3 bases and at J to 2 bases, leaving 7 bases not matched to a gene. CDR1 and CDR2 (germline): SGDLS, YYNGEE. CDR3 DNA sequence: TGTGCCAGCAGCGCCCGACAGGGTAGTAACACTGAAGCTTTCTTT. It is translated as CASSARQGSNTEAFF.

V usage is TRBV7-3 and J usage is TRBJ2-5, with a weak D call TRBD1 (6 bases). This CDR3 comprises 14 residues. Per germline, CDR1 SGHTA and CDR2 FQGTGA. V lost 5 bases to trimming and J lost 4 bases, with 14 bases between them. The CDR3 nucleotides read TGTGCCAGCAGCAGAGGGGGAGAGGGAGAGACCCAGTACTTC. Translated: CASSRGGEGETQYF.

This chain joins TRBV7-2 and TRBJ1-5; 8 bases match TRBD1. This CDR3 has 17 residues. V was pared by 5 bases and J by 1 base, with 10 bases of the junction left unmatched. In germline, CDR1 is SGHTA, CDR2 FQGNSA. The CDR3 nucleotides read TGTGCCAGCAGCCCATGGACAGGGTTGAGAAGCAATCAGCCCCAGCATTTT. Protein product: CASSPWTGLRSNQPQHF.

This clone is a singleton in its sample. The CDR3 protein is CASSQRDPNTGELFF. In nucleotides, the CDR3 is TGCGCCAGCAGTCAGCGGGACCCGAACACCGGGGAGCTGTTTTTT. V usage is TRBV10-2 and J usage is TRBJ2-2; 7 nucleotides line up with TRBD2. This CDR3 has 15 residues. V was pared by 5 bases and J by 0 bases, with 3 bases of the junction left unmatched. Germline V gives CDR1 WSHSY, CDR2 SAAADI.

The rearrangement links TRBV2 to TRBJ2-1; 8 bases fit TRBD1. After removal of 8 bases from V and 7 bases from J, the junction contained 10 bases not matched to a gene. The CDR3 contains 14 residues. Germline CDR1 reads SNHLY; CDR2 reads FYNNEI. CDR3 amino acids: CASQSDRGANEQFF. The CDR3 coding sequence is TGTGCCAGCCAGTCCGACAGGGGAGCTAATGAGCAGTTCTTC.

The genes are TRBV15 and TRBJ2-1, with a tentative D call TRBD2 (6 bases). V lost 0 bases and J 4 bases, leaving 10 bases between the germline ends. Germline loops: CDR1 LNHNV, CDR2 YYDKDF (reference sequence). This CDR3 contains 15 residues. The CDR3 reads CATSRDLGGYNEQFF. Here the CDR3 DNA reads TGTGCCACCAGCAGAGATCTCGGAGGGTACAATGAGCAGTTCTTC.

The chain's CDR3 is CASSQDPLGEQYF. CDR3 nucleotides: TGTGCCAGCAGCCAGGATCCCTTGGGGGAGCAGTACTTC. The rearrangement links TRBV7-8 to TRBJ2-7, with D unclear. Trimming left V 5 bases short and J 7 bases short, with 15 bases between. Germline CDR1 and CDR2: SGHVS and FQNEAQ. This CDR3 is 13 amino acids long.

The chain couples TRBV5-6 to TRBJ2-5; the D is unclear. CDR3 length: 13 residues. Germline V gene data show CDR1 as SGHDT and CDR2 as YYEEEE. V lost 2 bases and J 5 bases, leaving 10 bases between the germline ends. CDR3 residues: CASSFQVGETQYF. The CDR3 DNA sequence: TGTGCCAGCAGCTTTCAGGTTGGGGAGACCCAGTACTTC.

V is TRBV5-4 and J is TRBJ2-3; 10 nucleotides line up with TRBD2. Germline CDR1 SGHNT, CDR2 YYREEE (reference sequence). Trimming cost V 5 bases and J 4 bases; bases outside gene matches: 7. This CDR3 has 15 amino acids. The CDR3 DNA follows: TGTGCCAGCAGGCAGCGGGGGGGCTCCCCAGATACGCAGTATTTT. Translating it yields CASRQRGGSPDTQYF.

The chain recombines TRBV19 with TRBJ1-1; D is perhaps TRBD1 (5 bases). Trimming took 7 bases from V and 1 from J, leaving 13 bases between them. Germline loops: CDR1 LNHDA, CDR2 SQIVND (reference sequence). The CDR3 sequence is 14 residues long. This chain's CDR3 is CASKVRGSNTEAFF. Written as DNA, the CDR3 is TGTGCCAGTAAGGTACGGGGCTCGAACACTGAAGCTTTCTTT.

The chain is built from TRBV29-1 and TRBJ1-1, with D unclear. Germline lookup yields CDR1 SQVTM and CDR2 ANQGSEA. The CDR3 spans 12 residues. V was clipped by 7 bases and J by 6 bases, with 15 bases between them. CDR3 sequence reads: CSGRMLGSEAFF. As DNA, the CDR3 is TGCAGCGGGCGGATGCTTGGCTCTGAAGCTTTCTTT. Filled out from reference TRBV29-1 and TRBJ1-1, the complete variable domain reads SAVISQKPSRDICQRGTSLTIQCQVDSQVTMMFWYRQQPGQSLTLIATANQGSEATYESGFVIDKFPISRPNLTFSTLTVSNMSPEDSSIYLCSGRMLGSEAFFGQGTRLTVV.

The gene calls are TRBV28 and TRBJ2-5, with D possibly TRBD2 on 6 matching bases. CDR1 MDHEN and CDR2 SYDVKM come from the germline V gene. The V and J ends lost 5 bases and 2 bases respectively, with 15 bases between them. The CDR3 runs 15 residues. For the CDR3, the DNA is TGTGCCAGCAGTCGACTGGGACTGGCACAAGAGACCCAGTACTTC. This codes for CASSRLGLAQETQYF.

The rearrangement joins TRBV2 to TRBJ2-7; TRBD2 might be the D (6 bases). CDR1 SNHLY and CDR2 FYNNEI come from the germline V gene. Trimming pared 8 bases from V and 7 bases from J, leaving 21 bases between. The CDR3 covers 14 residues. In DNA form, the CDR3 reads TGTGCCAGCGACATCGGGACTGAGTCGACAGAGCAGTACTTC. This sequence encodes CASDIGTESTEQYF.

This clone turned up a few times. The chain combines TRBV14 with TRBJ1-6, with D unclear. The CDR3 consists of 13 residues. Trimming shortened V by 5 bases and J by 9 bases, and 11 bases separated the two germline ends. Germline lookup yields CDR1 SGHDN and CDR2 FVKESK. The CDR3 spells CASSLVEGSPLHF. CDR3 in DNA: TGTGCCAGCAGCTTAGTGGAGGGTTCACCCCTCCACTTT.

The V and J genes are TRBV9 and TRBJ1-1; D possibly corresponds to TRBD1 (5 bases). Trimming took off 3 bases at V and 7 bases at J, with 25 bases between the two ends. This CDR3 is 17 amino acids long. Germline V CDR1 and CDR2: SGDLS, YYNGEE. CDR3 DNA sequence: TGTGCCAGCAGCGGAGCGGTGTTCGGCAGGGAGGACGGTGAAGCTTTCTTT. Translated, it gives CASSGAVFGREDGEAFF.

The chain has TRBV9 and TRBJ2-3; 7 bases line up with TRBD2. V was pared by 7 bases and J by 1 base, with 6 bases of the junction left unmatched. The germline V gene encodes CDR1 SGDLS and CDR2 YYNGEE. This CDR3 is built from 14 residues. DNA for the CDR3: TGTGCCAGCGGCGGGAGTAAAGGCACAGATACGCAGTATTTT. Encoded protein: CASGGSKGTDTQYF.

In its sample, this clone was seen once. The V and J genes are TRBV5-8 and TRBJ1-2, with 8 bases that match TRBD1. Germline lookup yields CDR1 SGHTS and CDR2 YDEGEE. The CDR3 extends over 13 amino acids. Trimming removed 4 bases from V and 3 bases from J; junction bases left unmatched: 2. This chain's CDR3 is CASSMGQDYGYTF. The CDR3 nucleotides are TGTGCCAGCAGCATGGGACAGGACTATGGCTACACCTTC.

The rearrangement uses TRBV4-3 and TRBJ1-1; weak D call: TRBD1 (5 bases). The germline CDR1 and CDR2 sequences are LGHNA and YSLEER. The CDR3 extends over 16 amino acids. V was pared by 0 bases and J by 4 bases, with 15 bases between. CDR3 nucleotide sequence: TGCGCCAGCAGCCAAGATCAGGCAGGGACCCTCACTGAAGCTTTCTTT. Protein product: CASSQDQAGTLTEAFF.

DNA of the CDR3: TGTGCCACCAGGGGGCTAGAGACCCAGTACTTC. Translated: CATRGLETQYF. The chain joins TRBV6-5 to TRBJ2-5, with 8 positions matching TRBD1. Trimming at V came to 10 bases and at J to 4 bases, leaving 2 bases not matched to a gene. Germline V gene sequence: CDR1 MNHEY, CDR2 SVGAGI. The CDR3 is 11 residues long.

The rearrangement links TRBV21-1 to TRBJ2-1; the tabulated D call, TRBD2, remains unverified against the DNA. TRBV21-1 is flagged as a pseudogene. The CDR3 contains 17 residues. The CDR3, as DNA: TGTGCCAGCAGCAACCCGGGACTTCGCGCCCCGGACCATGAGCAGTTCTTC. It translates to CASSNPGLRAPDHEQFF.

V is TRBV2 and J is TRBJ2-7; TRBD1 or TRBD2 may be the D gene (5 bases each). The length of the CDR3 is 12 residues. Trimming took 7 bases from V and 5 from J, leaving 12 bases between them. Per germline, CDR1 SNHLY and CDR2 FYNNEI. CDR3 nucleotides: TGTGCCAGCACCGGGACGTTCAACGAGCAGTACTTC. It codes for CASTGTFNEQYF.

V and J are TRBV2 and TRBJ2-7; 13 bases are shared with TRBD2. The V segment lost 0 bases and the J segment 4 bases; nucleotides outside the gene matches: 6. There are 17 residues in the CDR3. CDR1 is SNHLY, CDR2 FYNNEI, per germline. The chain's CDR3 is CASSEAMGLAGIYEQYF. The DNA for the CDR3 is TGTGCCAGCAGTGAAGCCATGGGACTAGCGGGGATTTACGAGCAGTACTTC.